The entry below gives a single T cell receptor beta chain sequence along with its context. Its antigen is unknown. This sample is drawn from a study of T cell responses to AZD1222 COVID-19 vaccine. Study-level findings and limits: Recipients of two AZD1222 doses showed rising Spike-specific TCR breadth and depth.

The table came from immunoSEQ multiplex PCR; TCRdb's copy has only in-frame clones and leaves some out. The sample has around 78,000 clones, 88% seen once; the top ten hold approximately 4.7%. The clonotype originates from an adult in good health. The sample was peripheral blood, taken on day 0 of MenACWY control vaccination.

CDR3 residues: CASSISTMNTEAFF. DNA of the CDR3: TGTGCCAGTAGTATTTCGACTATGAACACTGAAGCTTTCTTT. The chain recombines TRBV19 with TRBJ1-1; no clear D gene. Germline lookup yields CDR1 LNHDA and CDR2 SQIVND (reference sequence). This CDR3 has 14 residues. V was shortened by 3 bases and J by 0 bases, with 8 bases between the two germline ends.